The 12 T cell receptor beta chains given below trace back to one sample, sequenced in a study of read filtering for tumor transcriptome and immune sequencing. The library was built from roughly 400 ng RNA with molecular barcoded adaptors for alpha/delta and beta/gamma chains. TCRdb itself ran the reads through MiXCR, one entry per CDR3 protein. This table has about 40,000 distinct CDR3 sequences, roughly 10% appearing once. The sample taken for sequencing was a population of CD138-negative cells sorted from bone marrow. The receptors were gathered from a donor older than 35 with multiple myeloma.

This clonotype has at least ten counts. This chain joins TRBV27 and TRBJ2-3, with TRBD2 identical over 10 bases. The CDR3 consists of 19 residues. Germline V gene sequence: CDR1 MNHEY, CDR2 SMNVEV (reference sequence). With V trimmed by 1 base and J by 0 bases, 10 bases remained unmatched. The CDR3 spells CASSLWGLAGALSTDTQYF. The DNA of the CDR3 is TGTGCCAGCAGTTTATGGGGGCTAGCGGGGGCCCTAAGCACAGATACGCAGTATTTT.

This clonotype was found once. It may be a read error: a sequence one base away is much more abundant. The chain combines TRBV11-1 with TRBJ2-7; 7 bases fit TRBD2. Per the germline V gene, CDR1 is SGHAT and CDR2 is FQDESV (reference sequence). The CDR3 consists of 13 residues. CDR3 nucleotide sequence: TGTGCCAGCAGCCCCGAGGCGGGGGTCGAGCAGCACTTC. Protein product: CASSPEAGVEQHF.

For this clonotype: Given a much more abundant clone one base away, this may be a read error. V usage is TRBV3-1 and J usage is TRBJ1-1; D is unresolved. The CDR3 totals 16 residues. CDR1 LGHDT and CDR2 YNNKEL come from the germline V gene (reference sequence). V lost 1 base, J lost 0 bases, and 12 bases lay in between. This chain's CDR3 is CASSQGGYGMNTEAFF. The CDR3 nucleotides read TGTGCCAGCAGCCAAGGGGGTTACGGGATGAACACTGAAGCTTTCTTT.

This clonotype showed up many times. V is TRBV10-3 and J is TRBJ2-7; TRBD2 matches at 8 bases. The trim removed 3 bases at V and 6 bases at J, leaving 13 bases unmatched. The CDR3 covers 16 residues. Germline CDR1 reads ENHRY; CDR2 reads SYGVKD. In nucleotides, the CDR3 is TGTGCCATCAGTGATCCGGGCGGGGGGATGGAGGGCGAGCAGTACTTC. Translation: CAISDPGGGMEGEQYF.

As concerns this clonotype: Compared with germline, one end of the junction differs, possibly owing to a read error. The V and J genes are TRBV20-1 and TRBJ2-4; TRBD1 agrees at 7 bases. The CDR3 is made up of 15 amino acids. Germline CDR1 reads DFQATT; CDR2 reads SNEGSKA (reference sequence). The CDR3 is CCARDSTGEVNIQYF. The CDR3 coding sequence is TGCTGTGCTAGAGATAGTACAGGGGAAGTAAACATTCAGTACTTC.

This clonotype was counted at least ten times. The rearrangement links TRBV21-1 to TRBJ2-7; the D call in the table, TRBD2, was not verified against the DNA. TRBV21-1 is tagged as a pseudogene. The CDR3 loop spans 16 amino acids. For the CDR3, the DNA is TGTGCCAGCAGCAACCCCACTAGTCCCGTCTCCTACGAGCAGTACTTC. This translates into CASSNPTSPVSYEQYF.

This clonotype was picked up many times. The chain has TRBV7-9 and TRBJ2-5; D tentatively reads TRBD1 or TRBD2 (5 bases each). Germline-derived CDR1 and CDR2 are SEHNR and FQNEAQ (reference sequence). The CDR3 has 12 amino acids. Trimming cost V 4 bases and J 7 bases, with 10 bases left between them. Here the CDR3 reads CASSWLGGTQYF. The CDR3 nucleotides are TGTGCCAGCAGCTGGCTTGGGGGGACCCAGTACTTC.

This clonotype was recorded many times. The rearrangement uses TRBV19 and TRBJ2-7, with D tentatively TRBD1 (6 bases). The CDR3 has 14 residues. Germline V gives CDR1 LNHDA, CDR2 SQIVND (reference sequence). Trimming removed 5 bases at V and 2 bases at J, with 13 bases between. The CDR3 here is CASSQDRGPYEQYF. For the CDR3, the DNA is TGTGCCAGTAGTCAGGACAGAGGGCCCTACGAGCAGTACTTC.

This clonotype appeared a few times. The chain is built from TRBV24-1 and TRBJ1-5; the D is unclear. Trimming removed 1 base from V and 4 bases from J, with 7 bases in between. Per germline, CDR1 KGHDR and CDR2 SFDVKD. The CDR3 length is 14 residues. DNA for the CDR3: TGTGCCACCAGTGATTTCATGGCGAATCAGCCCCAGCATTTT. It specifies CATSDFMANQPQHF.

This clonotype was detected ten times or more. This chain links TRBV19 with TRBJ2-1; D could derive from TRBD1 or TRBD2 (5 bases each). Germline-derived CDR1 and CDR2 are LNHDA and SQIVND (reference sequence). This CDR3 spans 13 amino acids. Trimming cost V 6 bases and J 9 bases, with 15 bases left between them. CDR3 region: CASSSRLGVEQFF. In DNA, the CDR3 is TGTGCCAGTAGCTCAAGACTGGGGGTTGAGCAGTTCTTC.

A note on this clonotype: This sequence may be a read error, since a much larger clone differs from it by one base. This rearrangement joins TRBV9 to TRBJ1-1; TRBD1 might be the D (5 bases). The V and J ends lost 2 bases and 12 bases respectively, with 17 bases between them. CDR3 length: 13 amino acids. Germline V gene data show CDR1 as SGDLS and CDR2 as YYNGEE. Here the CDR3 DNA reads TGTGCCAGCAGCGTCGTCGGGGCGTACCAAACTTTCTTT. Translation: CASSVVGAYQTFF.

This clonotype was recorded many times. This chain joins TRBV18 and TRBJ2-3, with 13 bases lining up with TRBD2. This CDR3 comprises 16 residues. Germline lookup yields CDR1 KGHSH and CDR2 LQKENI. V gave up 6 bases and J gave up 6 bases; unmatched junction bases: 9. CDR3 region: CASSDTGTSGTDTQYF. CDR3 DNA: TGTGCCAGCTCGGACACCGGGACTAGCGGGACGGATACGCAGTATTTT.